The 19 T cell receptor beta chains below come from one sample, sequenced in a study of T cells after yellow fever vaccination. TCRdb redid the calling of the 5' RACE reads with MiXCR, one entry per CDR3 protein. This table has roughly 500,000 distinct CDR3 sequences, about 19% appearing once. The sample was PBMCs, taken 15 days after the yellow fever booster vaccination. These receptor sequences come from a man aged 30 to 45 who received the YFV17D yellow fever vaccine.

Only a few counts were recorded for this clonotype. The chain combines TRBV5-1 with TRBJ2-1, with 10 bases fitting TRBD2. J was trimmed by 7 bases and V by 0 bases; bases with no gene match: 7. The CDR3 has 16 amino acids. From germline, CDR1 is SGHRS and CDR2 YFSETQ. The CDR3 bases are TGCGCCAGCAGCTTGGAGCCTAGCGGGAGAGGGAATGAGCAGTTCTTC. Its protein product is CASSLEPSGRGNEQFF. The entire variable domain, with the rest obtained from reference TRBV5-1 and TRBJ2-1, is as follows: KAGVTQTPRYLIKTRGQQVTLSCSPISGHRSVSWYQQTPGQGLQFLFEYFSETQRNKGNFPGRFSGRQFSNSRSEMNVSTLELGDSALYLCASSLEPSGRGNEQFFGPGTRLTVL.

The chain employs TRBV5-1 and TRBJ2-6; maybe TRBD1 (5 bases). The CDR3 is made up of 17 amino acids. Trimming pared 0 bases from V and 4 bases from J, leaving 14 bases between. The germline CDR1 and CDR2 sequences are SGHRS and YFSETQ. CDR3 coding DNA: TGCGCCAGCAGCTTGGTTGGGGCAGGGATCGGGGCCAACGTCCTGACTTTC. Its protein product is CASSLVGAGIGANVLTF.

The CDR3 here is CASTTSRDRTYEQYF. The CDR3 nucleotides are TGTGCCAGCACCACTTCCCGGGACAGAACCTACGAGCAGTACTTC. The rearrangement links TRBV6-1 to TRBJ2-7; 7 bases align to TRBD1. The CDR3 is 15 residues long. CDR1 and CDR2 from the germline V gene are MNHNS and SASEGT. Trimming removed 7 bases from V and 2 bases from J; junction bases left unmatched: 11.

This clonotype was detected a few times. The gene calls are TRBV27 and TRBJ2-1, with 11 bases fitting TRBD2. The J segment lost 0 bases and the V segment lost 5 bases, leaving 3 bases of the junction unmatched. CDR3 length: 16 amino acids. Germline loops: CDR1 MNHEY, CDR2 SMNVEV (reference sequence). CDR3 DNA sequence: TGTGCCAGCAGTACCGGGACTAGCGGCTCCTACAATGAGCAGTTCTTC. As protein: CASSTGTSGSYNEQFF.

This sequence joins TRBV28 and TRBJ2-2; D is uncertain. Germline V CDR1 and CDR2: MDHEN, SYDVKM. This CDR3 has 17 residues. Trimming removed 10 bases at V and 4 bases at J, with 25 bases between. In DNA form, the CDR3 reads TGTGCCATCGGCCCCGGGCTCCTCTGCCGACCCACCGGGGAGCTGTTTTTT. This gives the protein CAIGPGLLCRPTGELFF. Filled out from reference TRBV28 and TRBJ2-2, the complete variable domain reads DVKVTQSSRYLVKRTGEKVFLECVQDMDHENMFWYRQDPGLGLRLIYFSYDVKMKEKGDIPEGYSVSREKKERFSLILESASTNQTSMYLCAIGPGLLCRPTGELFFGEGSRLTVL.

J is TRBJ2-1 and V is TRBV14; TRBD2 matches 7 bases. The V gene end was trimmed by 3 bases and the J gene end by 7 bases; junction bases not matched to a gene: 6. This CDR3 is built from 14 residues. Per the germline V gene, CDR1 is SGHDN and CDR2 is FVKESK. CDR3 sequence reads: CASSHGGSVNEQFF. The CDR3, as DNA: TGTGCCAGCAGCCACGGGGGGTCGGTTAATGAGCAGTTCTTC.

The chain employs TRBV20-1 and TRBJ2-7; 7 bases are a match to TRBD1. V dropped 1 base and J dropped 3; count of bases not matched to a gene: 3. Germline assignment: CDR1 DFQATT and CDR2 SNEGSKA (reference sequence). The CDR3 has 13 amino acids. The CDR3 is CSARGQGFYEQYF. CDR3 DNA: TGCAGTGCTAGAGGACAGGGCTTCTACGAGCAGTACTTC.

V is TRBV27 and J is TRBJ1-5; D not certain. CDR1 and CDR2 from the germline V gene are MNHEY and SMNVEV (reference sequence). Trimming took off 3 bases at V and 3 bases at J, with 12 bases between the two ends. The CDR3 is made up of 15 amino acids. The CDR3 DNA follows: TGTGCCAGCAGTTTCTCGGACGGGCACAATCAGCCCCAGCATTTT. Protein: CASSFSDGHNQPQHF.

This clonotype was seen a handful of times. The chain couples TRBV5-1 to TRBJ2-3; D unresolved. Germline V CDR1 and CDR2: SGHRS, YFSETQ. The CDR3 totals 15 residues. Trimming removed 1 base at V and 5 bases at J, with 14 bases between. Here the CDR3 DNA reads TGCGCCAGCAGCTTGAATGCCAATTCGGGAGATACGCAGTATTTT. It translates to CASSLNANSGDTQYF.

A few counts support this clonotype. This rearrangement joins TRBV6-5 to TRBJ2-7; the D gene could be TRBD1 or TRBD2 (6 bases each). CDR3 length: 16 amino acids. V lost 0 bases to trimming and J lost 6 bases, with 18 bases between them. The V gene's germline CDR1 is MNHEY and CDR2 SVGAGI. For the CDR3, the DNA is TGTGCCAGCAGTTACTCCGGAGGGGGAGTCACCTTCGAGCAGTACTTC. Its protein is CASSYSGGGVTFEQYF.

This clonotype has more than one count but fewer than ten. CDR3 sequence reads: CATSREPGDEQFF. In DNA form, the CDR3 reads TGTGCCACCAGCAGGGAGCCTGGGGATGAGCAGTTCTTC. This chain connects TRBV15 to TRBJ2-1; D gene ambiguous. V shed 3 bases and J shed 8 bases, with 11 bases lying between them. The CDR3 consists of 13 residues. Germline loops: CDR1 LNHNV, CDR2 YYDKDF (reference sequence).

This clonotype was observed a handful of times. The rearrangement uses TRBV6-2 or TRBV6-3 and TRBJ2-2, with TRBD2 matching 7 bases. The CDR3 has 18 amino acids. The germline gives CDR1 MNHEY, CDR2 SVGEGT. J was trimmed by 6 bases and V by 2 bases; bases with no gene match: 15. The CDR3 reads CASSYEAEWTSQPGELFF. CDR3 nucleotide sequence: TGTGCCAGCAGTTACGAGGCTGAGTGGACTAGTCAGCCCGGGGAGCTGTTTTTT.

This clonotype was detected ten times or more. This chain connects TRBV5-1 to TRBJ2-3; either TRBD1 or TRBD2 may fit D (5 bases each). The germline V gene has CDR1 SGHRS and CDR2 YFSETQ. The CDR3 has 15 residues. Trimming stripped 4 bases from V and 3 bases from J, with 15 bases between. CDR3 sequence: CASSPGDGTTDTQYF. In DNA, the CDR3 is TGCGCCAGCAGCCCTGGGGACGGGACGACAGATACGCAGTATTTT.

The CDR3 is CASSPGLGAEKLFF. As DNA, the CDR3 is TGTGCCAGCTCCCCCGGTTTGGGTGCTGAAAAACTGTTTTTT. This chain links TRBV18 with TRBJ1-4; D not resolved. CDR3 length equals 14 residues. Trimming took 6 bases from V and 7 from J, leaving 15 bases between them. Germline V gene lookup returns CDR1 KGHSH and CDR2 LQKENI.

The chain combines TRBV24-1 with TRBJ2-7; 12 bases are a match to TRBD1. Unmatched junction bases numbered 8, after V lost 4 bases and J lost 8 bases. The CDR3 totals 15 residues. Per germline, CDR1 KGHDR and CDR2 SFDVKD. The CDR3 nucleotides are TGTGCCACCAGTGAGCTGGGACAGGGGGCGGAAAAGCAGTACTTC. The encoded protein is CATSELGQGAEKQYF.

J is TRBJ2-1 and V is TRBV4-3; D assignment may be TRBD1 or TRBD2 (5 bases each). Trimming pared 1 base from V and 4 bases from J, leaving 11 bases between. In germline, CDR1 is LGHNA, CDR2 YSLEER. The CDR3 consists of 15 residues. CDR3 in DNA: TGCGCCAGCAGCCAAGTGGGTGGGGGATACAATGAGCAGTTCTTC. It specifies CASSQVGGGYNEQFF.

About this clonotype itself: This sequence may be a read error, since a much larger clone differs from it by one base. The CDR3 end shows no conserved phenylalanine or tryptophan, and so a read error is likely. The chain employs TRBV5-1 and TRBJ2-3; TRBD2 matches at 7 bases. V was clipped by 4 bases and J by 4 bases; unmatched bases: 6. The germline V gene encodes CDR1 SGHRS and CDR2 YFSETQ. The CDR3 has 14 amino acids. CDR3 DNA sequence: TGCGCCAGCAGCGATAGCGGGTCTGCAGATACGCAGTATTCT. This sequence encodes CASSDSGSADTQYS.

This clonotype appeared once. The chain joins TRBV20-1 to TRBJ2-2; weak D call: TRBD1 (6 bases). The CDR3 contains 15 residues. Germline values: CDR1 DFQATT, CDR2 SNEGSKA (reference sequence). The V end was cut by 0 bases, the J end by 6 bases, with 14 bases between. The CDR3 reads CSARERTVRPGELFF. The CDR3 coding sequence is TGCAGTGCTAGAGAGCGGACAGTCCGTCCCGGGGAGCTGTTTTTT.

The sample holds a few counts of this clonotype. The chain carries TRBV20-1 and TRBJ1-4; TRBD1 matches 7 bases. This CDR3 region has 16 residues. CDR1 and CDR2 from the germline V gene are DFQATT and SNEGSKA (reference sequence). V shed 1 base, J shed 4 bases, and the junction held 9 bases outside the gene matches. The CDR3 here is CSARALGQNYNEKLFF. The CDR3 bases are TGCAGTGCTAGAGCATTGGGACAGAACTATAATGAAAAACTGTTTTTT.